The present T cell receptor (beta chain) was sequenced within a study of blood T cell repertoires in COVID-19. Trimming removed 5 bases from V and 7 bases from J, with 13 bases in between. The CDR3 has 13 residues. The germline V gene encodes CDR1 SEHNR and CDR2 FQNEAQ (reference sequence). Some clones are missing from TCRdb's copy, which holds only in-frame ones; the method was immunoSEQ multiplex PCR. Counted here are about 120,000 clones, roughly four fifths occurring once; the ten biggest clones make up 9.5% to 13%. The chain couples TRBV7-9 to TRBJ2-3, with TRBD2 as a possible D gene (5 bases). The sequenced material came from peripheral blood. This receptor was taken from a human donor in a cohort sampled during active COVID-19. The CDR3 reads CASSPGGPNTQYF. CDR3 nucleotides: TGTGCCAGCAGCCCCGGAGGCCCGAATACGCAGTATTTT.